The rows below give T cell receptor beta chains drawn from one sample of a study of T-cell memory formation after mild COVID-19. Using its own MiXCR run on the 5' RACE reads, TCRdb lists one record per CDR3 protein. The table has roughly 450,000 distinct CDR3 sequences, roughly 18% seen once. The sequenced sample consisted of PBMCs or a T cell subset sorted from them (not recorded which). The receptors originated from an adult woman who had mild COVID-19 (a few samples of this study predate the infection). Cell type and time point are not known. Both conserved end residues are part of each CDR3. Each record gives: D gene, V gene, clone size, J gene, CDR3 DNA, CDR3 protein. The D gene is left open where the match is weak. The size entry is marked missing in some rows and otherwise reads once, few, many or a size class.

NA	TRBV4-2	NA	TRBJ1-4	TGTGCCAGCAGCCAAGTGCGGAGCTCCAAACTGTTTTTT	CASSQVRSSKLFF
NA	TRBV4-2	NA	TRBJ2-7	TGTGCCAGCAGCCAAGAGGTCCAATCCTACGAGCAGTACTTC	CASSQEVQSYEQYF
NA	TRBV7-8	NA	TRBJ2-7	TGTGCCAGCAGCTTTCCCACGCCGACGGTAACCTACGAGCAGTACTTC	CASSFPTPTVTYEQYF
NA	TRBV20-1	NA	TRBJ1-4	TGCAGTGCTGATCGGACAGATAATGAAAAACTGTTTTTT	CSADRTDNEKLFF
TRBD2	TRBV12-3/TRBV12-4	many	TRBJ2-7	TGTGCCAGCAGTTTAGTGGCGGGAGAGAGGTACGAGCAGTACTTC	CASSLVAGERYEQYF
TRBD2	TRBV9	few	TRBJ2-5	TGTGCCAGCAGCGTAGGTAGCGGGACGTACCAAGAGACCCAGTACTTC	CASSVGSGTYQETQYF
NA	TRBV7-9	NA	TRBJ1-1	TGTGCCAGCAGCTCCAAAGGAGCCAACACTGAAGCTTTCTTT	CASSSKGANTEAFF
NA	TRBV19	NA	TRBJ1-2	TGTGCCAGTAGTCTGACAGAGACGCGCCTGTTCTATGGCTACACCTTC	CASSLTETRLFYGYTF
NA	TRBV7-9	NA	TRBJ1-3	TGTGCCAGCCAGGAGGAGGCTGGAAACACCATATATTTT	CASQEEAGNTIYF
TRBD2	TRBV12-3/TRBV12-4	few	TRBJ2-1	TGTGCCAGCAGTCCCATGGGGAGGGTGGGGAATGAGCAGTTCTTC	CASSPMGRVGNEQFF
NA	TRBV12-3/TRBV12-4	NA	TRBJ2-1	TGTGCCAGCATAGTAGGGACACGGTACAATGAGCAGTTCTTC	CASIVGTRYNEQFF
NA	TRBV5-1	NA	TRBJ1-2	TGCGCCAGCAGCTTGGGGCAGCTCATCAACTATGGCTACACCTTC	CASSLGQLINYGYTF
NA	TRBV24-1	NA	TRBJ2-1	TGTGCCACCAGTGATTCCCGCGGGGCTTCTAAATTAAGCTCCTACAATGAGCAGTTCTTC	CATSDSRGASKLSSYNEQFF
NA	TRBV6-1	NA	TRBJ2-3	TGTGCCAGCAGTGGGGCGTACGGGGCGGATACGCAGTATTTT	CASSGAYGADTQYF
NA	TRBV20-1	NA	TRBJ1-2	TGCAGTGCTAGGAGGGGGGGAAACTATGGCTACACCTTC	CSARRGGNYGYTF
NA	TRBV25-1	few	TRBJ1-4	TGTGCCAGCAGTGATGGGGACCTTAATGAAAAACTGTTTTTT	CASSDGDLNEKLFF
NA	TRBV4-1	many	TRBJ1-5	TGCGCCAGCAGCCAGGGAATGCTCGGTCAGCCCCAGCATTTT	CASSQGMLGQPQHF
TRBD1	TRBV12-3/TRBV12-4	NA	TRBJ1-1	TGTGCCACCAACAGGGGGCGCGTTACTGAAGCTTTCTTT	CATNRGRVTEAFF
NA	TRBV2	few	TRBJ2-1	TGTGCCAGCAGTGAAGGGGGCCCGCTAAACTACAATGAGCAGTTCTTC	CASSEGGPLNYNEQFF
TRBD2	TRBV5-1	NA	TRBJ2-3	TGCGCCAGCAGCTTAGGGGACCGCTTGAAGACTAGCGGTCATACGGGGGGAACAGATACGCAGTATTTT	CASSLGDRLKTSGHTGGTDTQYF
TRBD1	TRBV4-1	many	TRBJ1-2	TGCGCCAGCAGCCAAGATCCAGGGGGTCACTATGGCTACACCTTC	CASSQDPGGHYGYTF
NA	TRBV7-9	few	TRBJ2-5	TGTGCCAGCAGCCAAGTCTGGGGTGGAGAGACCCAGTACTTC	CASSQVWGGETQYF
TRBD2	TRBV3-1	NA	TRBJ2-3	TGTGCCAGCAGCTCCGGCCGGCGGGGGGTTGGAGATACGCAGTATTTT	CASSSGRRGVGDTQYF
NA	TRBV20-1	many	TRBJ2-1	TGCAGTGCTAGAGACAACGGCTACAATGAGCAGTTCTTC	CSARDNGYNEQFF
NA	TRBV24-1	few	TRBJ2-2	TGTGCCACCAGGAAGGCTGCGAACACCGGGGAGCTGTTTTTT	CATRKAANTGELFF
NA	TRBV5-1	few	TRBJ1-6	TGCGCCAGCAGCTTGGTCGGGGTTGGATCACCCCTCCACTTT	CASSLVGVGSPLHF
NA	TRBV12-3/TRBV12-4	many	TRBJ2-3	TGTGCCAGCAGCCCCGGGACTCTTAGCACAGATACGCAGTATTTT	CASSPGTLSTDTQYF
NA	TRBV19	few	TRBJ1-5	TGTGCCAGTAGTATAGAAACACGAGGGAGCAATCAGCCCCAGCATTTT	CASSIETRGSNQPQHF
NA	TRBV5-1	few	TRBJ1-5	TGCGCCAGCAGCCCAGATCCAGGGTTAGGGCCCCAGCATTTT	CASSPDPGLGPQHF
NA	TRBV7-9	NA	TRBJ2-5	TGTGCCAGCAGCTTAGTCGTGGGAGCTGGGCAGACCCAGTACTTC	CASSLVVGAGQTQYF
TRBD2	TRBV27	NA	TRBJ2-3	TGTGCCAGCAGTTTCGTCGGGCTAGCGGGGGATGATACGCAGTATTTT	CASSFVGLAGDDTQYF
NA	TRBV12-3/TRBV12-4	few	TRBJ2-7	TGTGCCAGCAGTTTCAGGGAGTGGGACTACGAGCAGTACTTC	CASSFREWDYEQYF
NA	TRBV11-2	many	TRBJ1-1	TGTGCCAGCAGCCGGCGGTCGAACACTGAAGCTTTCTTT	CASSRRSNTEAFF
NA	TRBV6-2/TRBV6-3	NA	TRBJ2-1	TGTGCCAGCAGTTACTCGACCCCGGGACTCCGCCCGGGGAATGAGCAGTTCTTC	CASSYSTPGLRPGNEQFF
NA	TRBV29-1	NA	TRBJ2-7	TGCAGCGTTCTCTCACCGTCCTCAGGCTACGAGCAGTACTTC	CSVLSPSSGYEQYF
NA	TRBV29-1	NA	TRBJ2-1	NA	CSVEDLVGTGTIEFF
NA	TRBV7-8	NA	TRBJ2-1	TGTGCCAGCAGCTTATCTATTGAGCAGTTCTTC	CASSLSIEQFF
NA	TRBV3-1	NA	TRBJ1-1	TGTGCCAGCAGCCAAGAGGGCGTGAACACTGAAGCTTTCTTT	CASSQEGVNTEAFF
NA	TRBV7-9	NA	TRBJ2-7	TGTGCCAGCAGCCCAGACTGGGCCTACGAGCAGTACTTC	CASSPDWAYEQYF
TRBD1	TRBV18	few	TRBJ2-1	TGTGCCAGCTCACTCCGGGACAGGGGTTACAATGAGCAGTTCTTC	CASSLRDRGYNEQFF
TRBD2	TRBV6-1	few	TRBJ2-3	TGTGCCAGCACACGTAGTAGCGGGACAGATACGCAGTATTTT	CASTRSSGTDTQYF
TRBD1	TRBV20-1	few	TRBJ1-1	TGCAGTGCTGAAGGGACAGCGAACACTGAAGCTTTCTTT	CSAEGTANTEAFF
NA	TRBV6-5	few	TRBJ1-1	TGTGCCAGTTACAACAGGGTGGCTGAAGCTTTCTTT	CASYNRVAEAFF
TRBD1	TRBV12-3/TRBV12-4	few	TRBJ1-2	TGTGCCAGCAGTTTACTACAGACAGGGGGCGTATCTGGCTACACCTTC	CASSLLQTGGVSGYTF
TRBD1	TRBV6-1	NA	TRBJ1-1	TGTGCCAGCAGTGAACAGGGGGGAACTGAAGCTTTCTTT	CASSEQGGTEAFF
NA	TRBV20-1	few	TRBJ2-1	TGCAGTGCTTTCCCCCCCGCGGCTGAGCAGTTCTTC	CSAFPPAAEQFF
NA	TRBV20-1	few	TRBJ2-3	TGCAGTGCTAGAGATTATAAGGCGGCGGCCTTCACAGATACGCAGTATTTT	CSARDYKAAAFTDTQYF
NA	TRBV20-1	NA	TRBJ2-3	TGCAGTGCCCGGCCGACGGGCACAGATACGCAGTATTTT	CSARPTGTDTQYF
NA	TRBV4-3	NA	TRBJ1-2	TGCGCCAGCAGCCAAGCTAGGGGCGACGGCTACACCTTC	CASSQARGDGYTF
NA	TRBV9	NA	TRBJ1-6	TGTGCCAGCAGCGTAGGCGGGAATTCACCCCTCCACTTT	CASSVGGNSPLHF
TRBD2	TRBV12-3/TRBV12-4	few	TRBJ2-7	TGTGCCAGCAGTTCCCGGACTAGCGGCCTCTACGAGCAGTACTTC	CASSSRTSGLYEQYF
TRBD2	TRBV5-1	medium-sized	TRBJ2-7	TGCGCCAGCAGCGAGCGACTAGCGGGACGCTACGAGCAGTACTTC	CASSERLAGRYEQYF
NA	TRBV15	few	TRBJ1-5	TGTGCCACCAGCAGGAACGTACTGGGGGGGAATCAGCCCCAGCATTTT	CATSRNVLGGNQPQHF